This T cell receptor (beta chain) is from a study of T cell responses to AZD1222 COVID-19 vaccine. The study, taken as a whole, reports: Baseline antibody screening turned up just six seropositive AZD1222 recipients.

In this sample, this clone turned up once. Its target is unknown. The length of the CDR3 is 13 residues. Trimming took off 2 bases at V and 7 bases at J, with 6 bases between the two ends. The V gene's germline CDR1 is LNHDA and CDR2 SQIVND (reference sequence). Sequenced by immunoSEQ multiplex PCR; TCRdb stores in-frame clones only, minus some. The sample lists 70,000 to 85,000 clones; under 90% were seen once. This receptor was identified in an adult who received the AZD1222 COVID-19 vaccine. The chain employs TRBV19 and TRBJ1-6; no reliable D call. Source: peripheral blood, taken 28 days after the second AZD1222 dose. The CDR3 is CASSIRQNSPLHF. In DNA form, the CDR3 reads TGTGCCAGTAGTATACGCCAAAATTCACCCCTCCACTTT.